This is a list of T cell receptor beta chains from one sample in a study of neurological immune-mediated disorders. TCRdb re-called the 5' RACE reads with MiXCR, one entry per CDR3 protein. The table has some 60,000 distinct CDR3 sequences, around 5% seen once. The material sequenced was PBMCs. The receptors were sampled from a woman aged 50 to 60 with multiple sclerosis. CDR3s include the opening cysteine and the closing phenylalanine or tryptophan. D genes are given only for firm matches. A clone size is listed for some rows: how often the clone was seen (once, few, many), or a class if it is expanded.

>TRBD1|many|TRBV7-9|TRBJ2-1
TGTGCCAGCAGCTTCCAGGGGGCGAGGAATGAGCAGTTCTTC
CASSFQGARNEQFF
>.|many|TRBV20-1|TRBJ1-2
TGCAGTATCCAGGGAGGAAACTATGGCTACACCTTC
CSIQGGNYGYTF
>TRBD1|many|TRBV15|TRBJ1-4
TGTGCCACCAGCACCCGGACAGGGGCAAATGAAAAACTGTTTTTT
CATSTRTGANEKLFF
>TRBD2|many|TRBV20-1|TRBJ2-1
TGCAGTGCTAGAGATATGGGGCTAGCGGGCTTCAATGAGCAGTTCTTC
CSARDMGLAGFNEQFF
>.|many|TRBV27|TRBJ2-2
TGTGCCAGCAGTTCCCGATTATCCGGGGAGCTGTTTTTT
CASSSRLSGELFF
>TRBD2|many|TRBV20-1|TRBJ2-1
TGCAGTGCTACCGCACTAGCGGGGCGGTACAATGAGCAGTTCTTC
CSATALAGRYNEQFF
>.|many|TRBV6-2/TRBV6-3|TRBJ2-3
TGTGCCAGCAGCAAAACTTCGGGCGGAGATACGCAGTATTTT
CASSKTSGGDTQYF
>TRBD1|many|TRBV28|TRBJ1-2
TGTGCCAGCAGTTCTGGACAGGGGGCCTATGGCTACACCTTC
CASSSGQGAYGYTF
>.|many|TRBV11-2|TRBJ1-2
TGTGCCAGCAGCTTAGATCTATTCTTCGCTTGTAGCTTC
CASSLDLFFACSF
>.|many|TRBV7-2|TRBJ1-2
TGTGCCAGCAGCTTTAATGCAGCCGGCTACACCTTC
CASSFNAAGYTF
>TRBD2|many|TRBV4-3|TRBJ2-7
TGCGCCAGCAGCCCAGGGACTAGCGGGGGGGCCTACGAGCAGTACTTC
CASSPGTSGGAYEQYF
>TRBD1|many|TRBV12-5|TRBJ1-1
TGTGCTAGTGGTTTGGGCGGGGGGACAGGGGCTAGCACTGAAGCTTTCTTT
CASGLGGGTGASTEAFF
>.|.|TRBV6-6|TRBJ1-1
TGTGGTATAAGGGGCAGAAACACTGAAGCTTTCTTT
CGIRGRNTEAFF
>.|.|TRBV9|TRBJ1-6
TGTGCCAGCAGCGTAGCCTGGGATTCACCCCTCAACTTT
CASSVAWDSPLNF
>.|few|TRBV9|TRBJ2-7
TGTGCCAGCAGCGGCCATCCCAATGACGAGCAGTACTTC
CASSGHPNDEQYF
>.|many|TRBV6-4|TRBJ2-2
TGTGCCAGCAGTGCCAAACAAAGCACCGGGGAGCTGTTTTTT
CASSAKQSTGELFF
>TRBD2|many|TRBV4-3|TRBJ2-5
TGCGCCAGCAGCCAAGCCGTTGGGACTAGCGGCCAAGAGACCCAGTACTTC
CASSQAVGTSGQETQYF
>TRBD2|many|TRBV10-3|TRBJ2-3
TGTGCCATCAGTGAGGACGGGGGGGACACAGATACGCAGTATTTT
CAISEDGGDTDTQYF
>TRBD1|many|TRBV7-9|TRBJ2-3
TGTGCCAGCAGCTTCACCGGGACAGGGACGGACACAGATACGCAGTATTTT
CASSFTGTGTDTDTQYF
>TRBD2|many|TRBV4-1|TRBJ2-3
TGCGCCAGCAGCCAACTGGGACTAGGTACAGATACGCAGTATTTT
CASSQLGLGTDTQYF
>.|many|TRBV11-2|TRBJ2-5
TGTGCCAGCAGCTTAGTTCAGGCTGCATGGGAGACCCAGTACTTC
CASSLVQAAWETQYF
>.|few|TRBV6-6|TRBJ2-5
TGTGCCAGCACCAGGGATTTACAAGAGACCCAGTACTTC
CASTRDLQETQYF
>.|.|TRBV28|TRBJ1-6
TGTGCCAGCAGTTTCCCTTCCGGTGCGGAGGATGGGAGGCCCCTCAACTTT
CASSFPSGAEDGRPLNF
>.|many|TRBV5-1|TRBJ1-2
TGCGCCAGCAGCTTGGTTCAGGGGACAAACTATGGCTACACCTTC
CASSLVQGTNYGYTF
>.|many|TRBV20-1|TRBJ2-1
TGCAGTGCTAGGTACCTAGTAACCAATGAGCAGTTCTTC
CSARYLVTNEQFF
>.|many|TRBV29-1|TRBJ2-5
TGCAGCGGAATACTCCAAGAGACCCAGTACTTC
CSGILQETQYF
>.|many|TRBV20-1|TRBJ2-3
TGCAGTGCTCCTATTGCAGATACGCAGTATTTT
CSAPIADTQYF
>.|many|TRBV4-3|TRBJ2-1
TGCGCCAGCAGCCAAGGCAGGGCGGGTAATGAGCAGTTCTTC
CASSQGRAGNEQFF
>.|.|TRBV10-3|TRBJ1-5
TGTGCCATCAGTGAGAGCGGGGGGGGCGCGGCTCAGCCCCAGAATTTT
CAISESGGGAAQPQNF
>TRBD2|many|TRBV12-3/TRBV12-4|TRBJ2-3
TGTGCCAGCAGTATGACTAGCCGGCGCACAGATACGCAGTATTTT
CASSMTSRRTDTQYF
>.|many|TRBV7-9|TRBJ1-2
TGTGCCAGCAGCCGGAGTATCAACTATGGCTACACCTTC
CASSRSINYGYTF
>.|many|TRBV6-2/TRBV6-3|TRBJ2-1
TGTGCCAGCAGTTACCAACAGGGCGGCTACAATGAGCAGTTCTTC
CASSYQQGGYNEQFF
>TRBD2|many|TRBV7-9|TRBJ2-1
TGTGCCAGCGGGGGGGTTCGGAATGAGCAGTTCTTC
CASGGVRNEQFF
>.|many|TRBV5-1|TRBJ2-1
TGCGCCAGCAGCCTACGGGGACTCGGGGAGCAGTTCTTC
CASSLRGLGEQFF
>.|many|TRBV7-7|TRBJ2-5
TGTGCTAGCACCAGGGAGATTGGGGAGACCCAGTACTTC
CASTREIGETQYF
>TRBD2|many|TRBV5-1|TRBJ2-7
TGCGCCAGCAGCTTGTGGGAGACTAGCGGGGGATCCTACGAGCAGTACTTC
CASSLWETSGGSYEQYF
>.|many|TRBV29-1|TRBJ2-7
TGCAGCGTTGAAGATCGAGAGGGTCTCCCACCCTACGAGCAGTACTTC
CSVEDREGLPPYEQYF
>.|many|TRBV10-3|TRBJ1-6
TGTGCCATCAGTCGACAAAGCTCCTATAATTCACCCCTCCACTTT
CAISRQSSYNSPLHF
>TRBD2|.|TRBV10-3|TRBJ2-2
TGTGCCATCAGTGACGGGATAGCGGGGGGGCCCCGAGACGGGGAGCTGTTTTTT
CAISDGIAGGPRDGELFF
>TRBD1|many|TRBV27|TRBJ1-4
TGTGCCAGCAGTCCGGGACAGGGTCATGTTTCGGATGAAAAACTGTTTTTT
CASSPGQGHVSDEKLFF
>.|many|TRBV7-2|TRBJ2-1
TGTGCCAGCAGCTTAGCTCGGTCACTTTACAATGAGCAGTTCTTC
CASSLARSLYNEQFF
>TRBD2|many|TRBV20-1|TRBJ2-3
TGCAGTGCTAGCGGACTAGCGGGGGGATCTACGGATACGCAGTATTTT
CSASGLAGGSTDTQYF
>.|.|TRBV5-1|TRBJ1-1
TGCGCCAGCAGCCCGGGCCCCATCCAGGGCACTGAAGCTTTCTTT
CASSPGPIQGTEAFF
>.|many|TRBV3-1|TRBJ2-2
TGTGCCAGCAGTTGGACCGGGGAGCTGTTTTTT
CASSWTGELFF
>TRBD2|many|TRBV9|TRBJ2-3
TGTGCCAGCAGCGCCCTAGCGGGGGGGCTAGATACGCAGTATTTT
CASSALAGGLDTQYF